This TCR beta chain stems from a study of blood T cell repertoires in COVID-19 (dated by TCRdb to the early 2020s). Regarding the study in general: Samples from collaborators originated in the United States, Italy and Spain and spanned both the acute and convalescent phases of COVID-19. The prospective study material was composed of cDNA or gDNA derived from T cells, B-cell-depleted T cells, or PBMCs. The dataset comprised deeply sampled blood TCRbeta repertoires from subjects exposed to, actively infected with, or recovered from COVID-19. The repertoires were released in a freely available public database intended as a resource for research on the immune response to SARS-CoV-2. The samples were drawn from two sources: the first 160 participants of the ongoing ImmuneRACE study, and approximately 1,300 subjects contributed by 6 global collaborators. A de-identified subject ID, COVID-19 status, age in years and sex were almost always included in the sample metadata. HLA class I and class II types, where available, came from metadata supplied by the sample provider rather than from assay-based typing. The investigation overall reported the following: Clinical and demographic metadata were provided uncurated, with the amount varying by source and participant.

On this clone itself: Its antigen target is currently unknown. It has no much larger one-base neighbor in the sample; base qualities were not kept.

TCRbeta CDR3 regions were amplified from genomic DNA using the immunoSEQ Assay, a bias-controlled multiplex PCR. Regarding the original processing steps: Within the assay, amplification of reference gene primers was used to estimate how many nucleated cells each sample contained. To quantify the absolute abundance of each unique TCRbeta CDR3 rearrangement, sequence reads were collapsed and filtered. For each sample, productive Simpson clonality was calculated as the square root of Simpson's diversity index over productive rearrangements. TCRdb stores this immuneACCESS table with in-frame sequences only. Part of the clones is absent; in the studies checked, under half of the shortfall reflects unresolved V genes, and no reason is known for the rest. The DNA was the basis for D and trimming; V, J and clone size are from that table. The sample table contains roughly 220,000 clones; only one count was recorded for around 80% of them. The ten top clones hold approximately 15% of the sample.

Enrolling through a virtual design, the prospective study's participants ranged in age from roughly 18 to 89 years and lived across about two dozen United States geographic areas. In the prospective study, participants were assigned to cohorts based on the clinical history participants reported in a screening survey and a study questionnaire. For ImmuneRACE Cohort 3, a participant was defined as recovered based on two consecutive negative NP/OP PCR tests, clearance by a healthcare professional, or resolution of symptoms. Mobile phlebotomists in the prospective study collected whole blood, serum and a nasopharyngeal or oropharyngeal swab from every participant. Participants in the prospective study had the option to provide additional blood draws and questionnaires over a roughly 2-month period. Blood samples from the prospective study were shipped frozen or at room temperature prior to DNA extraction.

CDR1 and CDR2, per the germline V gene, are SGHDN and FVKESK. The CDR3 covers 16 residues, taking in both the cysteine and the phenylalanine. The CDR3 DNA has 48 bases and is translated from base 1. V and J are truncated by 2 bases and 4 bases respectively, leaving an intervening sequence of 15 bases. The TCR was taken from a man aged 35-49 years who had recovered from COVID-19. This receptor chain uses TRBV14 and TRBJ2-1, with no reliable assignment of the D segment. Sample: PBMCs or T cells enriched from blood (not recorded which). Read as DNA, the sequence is TGTGCCAGCAGCCAATTGCAGTTCTCTTCATACAATGAGCAGTTCTTC. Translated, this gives CASSQLQFSSYNEQFF.